A single T cell receptor beta chain is shown here with its context. Per the original methods: From reference gene primer amplification, estimates of nucleated cell counts were derived. Profiling relied on immunoSEQ multiplex PCR, and the TCRdb table lists in-frame clones only, not all of them. The V and J calls and the clone size are those of that table, but D and trimming were determined from the DNA. The profile covers 450,000 or so clones, with roughly 90% appearing a single time and roughly 0.78% taken by the ten largest. This entry is derived from a study of blood T cell repertoires in COVID-19. The wider study: Collection of acute and convalescent COVID-19 samples took place in the United States, Italy and Spain.

This CDR3 is 14 amino acids long. Germline V lookup: CDR1 SGHNT, CDR2 YYREEE (reference sequence). Trimming removed 6 bases from V and 6 bases from J; junction bases left unmatched: 9. Material: peripheral blood. This receptor was obtained from a young man with COVID-19, enrolled during active disease. V gene TRBV5-4 combines with J gene TRBJ1-2; 9 bases agree with TRBD1. The CDR3 DNA follows: TGTGCCAGCAACGGGGACAGGGCGTGGAATGGCTACACCTTC. It yields the protein CASNGDRAWNGYTF.